The entry below describes one T cell receptor beta chain. Its antigen is undetermined. The treatment denotes: roughly 10-day PBMC culture with coronavirus spike peptide pools or control peptides (ViraFEST assay). This CDR3 has 14 residues. V lost 2 bases, J lost 6 bases, and 6 bases stayed unmatched. Germline CDR1 is SGHRS and CDR2 is YFSETQ. This record comes from a study of vaccination and CD4 T cells after COVID-19. About the research overall: Nine convalescent patients had mild and one had severe PCR-confirmed SARS-CoV-2 disease. Spike peptides, overlapping and drawn from SARS-CoV-2, HCoV-NL63, HCoV-OC43 and HCoV-229E, were used to stimulate cells.

Sequenced with the Oncomine TCR Beta short-read assay was DNA taken from cultured CD4+ T cells. It was cultured CD4+ T cells from which genomic DNA was extracted. TCRdb re-analysed the PCR reads in MiXCR, keeping a single row per CDR3 protein. The repertoire holds almost 20,000 distinct CDR3 sequences, with around 45% as singletons. The source material was CD4+ T cells from blood, cultured in vitro, sampled after SARS-CoV-2 vaccination. The receptor was derived from a human donor who had recovered from COVID-19. This sequence joins TRBV5-1 and TRBJ1-2; 8 bases agree with TRBD1. The CDR3 protein is CASSLGTGQHGYTF. The DNA of the CDR3 is TGCGCCAGCAGCTTAGGGACAGGCCAGCATGGCTACACCTTC.